The clone carrying this T cell receptor beta chain was found many times. Its cognate antigen is unknown. PBMCs came from more than 9 ml fresh peripheral blood. The CDR3 is 14 residues long. Per the germline V gene, CDR1 is DFQATT and CDR2 is SNEGSKA (reference sequence). Trimming cost V 4 bases and J 4 bases; bases outside gene matches: 7. This sample is part of a study of T cells in Graves' hyperthyroidism and ophthalmopathy. Study overall: Pretreatment peripheral blood was obtained at initial diagnosis. Findings of the study overall: A 13 V-J signature model discriminated ophthalmopathy versus stable hyperthyroidism.

TCR beta CDR3 sequences were amplified from RNA transcripts. Carried out on the TCR CDR3, a first-round RT-PCR used the HTBI primer set. TCRdb re-derived calls from the multiplex PCR reads in MiXCR, one entry per CDR3 protein. The sample shows roughly 180,000 distinct CDR3 sequences, approximately 9% of them seen only once. The V call is TRBV20-1, the J call TRBJ1-2; 9 bases are shared with TRBD1. This receptor was taken from a woman under 30 with Graves' hyperthyroidism that later progressed to Graves' ophthalmopathy. Sequencing input: blood. The CDR3 reads CSAKGTGSSYGYTF. The CDR3 region has the DNA TGCAGTGCTAAAGGGACAGGGTCCAGCTATGGCTACACCTTC.